The following is a T cell receptor (beta chain) sequence with its context. These data belong to a study of blood T cell repertoires in COVID-19. Turning to the study itself: Acute and convalescent COVID-19 samples came from the United States, Italy and Spain. T cells, B-cell-depleted T cells, or PBMCs supplied cDNA or gDNA.

In the original processing: Amplified reference gene primers provided the basis for estimating nucleated cell counts. Here immunoSEQ multiplex PCR was the method, and the copy in TCRdb shows in-frame clones only, minus some. V and J calls and clone size come straight from that table; D and trimming were deduced from the DNA. The sample yields 100,000 or so clones, around 96% seen once. J gave up 0 bases and V 3 bases, and 12 bases lay outside the gene matches. The CDR3 contains 21 residues. CDR1 is SGHVS, CDR2 FQNEAQ, per germline. This sequence originates from a human donor with active COVID-19. The donor label of this sample is uncertain. Sample: peripheral blood. The V gene is TRBV7-8, the J gene TRBJ2-1, with 15 bases that match TRBD2. The CDR3 region has the DNA TGTGCCAGCAGCTTGCACCCGGGACTAGCGGGGGGTTTGAGCTCCTACAATGAGCAGTTCTTC. Translated, it gives CASSLHPGLAGGLSSYNEQFF.